This is a list of T cell receptor beta chains from one sample in a study of response to subunit inactivated influenza vaccine. TCRdb fed the RT-PCR reads into MiXCR, producing one record per CDR3 protein. The sample has 650,000 to 800,000 distinct CDR3 sequences; around a sixth are singletons. Here the sequenced sample was PBMCs from blood, taken more than 4 days after vaccination. The receptors were gathered from a man between 50 and 59 years old who received an inactivated influenza vaccine. The CDR3 runs from the conserved cysteine through the conserved F or W. The D gene is left open where the match is weak. Not all rows give a size; the values are once, few, many and, for expanded clones, a class.

>TRBV29-1|many|-|TRBJ1-1
TGCAGCGTTGTCCAGGACAATGTGAACACTGAAGCTTTCTTT
CSVVQDNVNTEAFF
>TRBV20-1|few|-|TRBJ1-1
TGCAGTGCTAGAGGCCCTGGACGGAACACTGAAGCTTTCTTT
CSARGPGRNTEAFF
>TRBV7-2|-|TRBD2|TRBJ2-7
TGTGCCAGCAGCCCAACTCCGGGACTAGCCCACGAGCAGTACTTC
CASSPTPGLAHEQYF
>TRBV9|-|TRBD2|TRBJ2-5
TGTGCCAGCAGCGTAGGACTAGCGGGGGTTCAAGAGACCCAGTACTTC
CASSVGLAGVQETQYF
>TRBV12-3/TRBV12-4|few|-|TRBJ2-1
TGTGCCAGCAGCCACGGGGACGGACGTGGGCAGTTCTTC
CASSHGDGRGQFF
>TRBV28|-|TRBD1|TRBJ2-1
TGTGCCAGCAGTTTATCGGGACAGGGGGGACTTAGCTCCTACAATGAGCAGTTCTTC
CASSLSGQGGLSSYNEQFF
>TRBV10-3|-|TRBD2|TRBJ2-1
TGTGCCATCAGTGGTGAGAGTAGGACTAGCGGGAGGAATGAGCAGTTCTTC
CAISGESRTSGRNEQFF
>TRBV19|few|-|TRBJ1-5
TGTGCCAGTAGTATATCAGGGAATAGCAATCAGCCCCAGCATTTT
CASSISGNSNQPQHF
>TRBV4-1|few|-|TRBJ2-1
TGCGCCAGCAGCCAAGAAGGTAGCCTCTACAATGAGCAGTTCTTC
CASSQEGSLYNEQFF
>TRBV6-5|-|-|TRBJ2-1
TGTGCCAGCAGTTACGCGGGACCCCTCTACAATGAGCAGTTCTTC
CASSYAGPLYNEQFF
>TRBV20-1|few|-|TRBJ2-5
TGCAGTGCTATGGAGGCGGAGACCCAGTACTTC
CSAMEAETQYF
>TRBV9|-|TRBD2|TRBJ2-5
TGTGCCAGCAGCCCGAGACTAGCGGGAGGGCTCCAAGAGACCCAGTACTTC
CASSPRLAGGLQETQYF
>TRBV27|-|-|TRBJ2-1
TGTGCCAGCAGACAGTTCCCTCGCTACGTGCAGTTCTTC
CASRQFPRYVQFF
>TRBV12-3/TRBV12-4|few|-|TRBJ2-4
TGTGCCAGCAGCCCAGAGGACAGAGGCAAAAACATTCAGTACTTC
CASSPEDRGKNIQYF
>TRBV20-1|-|TRBD2|TRBJ2-3
TGCAGTGCTAGAGAAACGGCAGCGGGGACAGATACGCAGTATTTT
CSARETAAGTDTQYF
>TRBV5-1|many|-|TRBJ2-1
TGCGCCAGCAGCTTGACGGGCTCCTACAATGAGCAGTTCTTC
CASSLTGSYNEQFF
>TRBV20-1|-|TRBD1|TRBJ2-7
TGCAGTGCTAGTGGGACCGGGACAGGGAATCCTTACGAGCAGTACTTC
CSASGTGTGNPYEQYF
>TRBV5-1|-|-|TRBJ2-5
TGCGCCAGCAGCTTGTCGGGGAGTGCCTACCAAGAGACCCAGTACTTC
CASSLSGSAYQETQYF
>TRBV2|few|-|TRBJ2-1
TGTGCCAGCAGAAGAGGTGGGCAGACCTACAATGAGCAGTTCTTC
CASRRGGQTYNEQFF
>TRBV5-6|-|-|TRBJ2-1
TGTGCCAGCAGCAAACGGACAGTTTGGGGGGATGAGCAGTTCTTC
CASSKRTVWGDEQFF
>TRBV6-1|-|TRBD1|TRBJ2-5
TGTGCCAGCAGACCCGGGACAGGGGCTGAGACCCAGTACTTC
CASRPGTGAETQYF
>TRBV7-9|few|-|TRBJ1-1
TGTGCCAGCAGCCTGCCAGACTGGAACACTGAAGCTTTCTTT
CASSLPDWNTEAFF
>TRBV7-2|few|-|TRBJ1-3
TGTGCCAGCAGCTTAGCGCCGGGGAGCTCTGGAAACACCATATATTTT
CASSLAPGSSGNTIYF
>TRBV12-3/TRBV12-4|few|-|TRBJ1-1
TGTGCCAGCAGCGCGTCCCCCGTCACTGAAGCTTTCTTT
CASSASPVTEAFF
>TRBV12-3/TRBV12-4|-|-|TRBJ1-2
TGTGCCAGCAGTTTAGCAGGGGGGCCCTATGGCTACACCTTC
CASSLAGGPYGYTF
>TRBV20-1|-|TRBD2|TRBJ2-1
TGCAGTGCTAGGACTCGGGAGGGCCACTACAATGAGCAGTTCTTC
CSARTREGHYNEQFF
>TRBV10-3|many|TRBD2|TRBJ2-7
TGTGCCATAGCCACCTCAGCGGGGGAGCAGTACTTC
CAIATSAGEQYF
>TRBV4-1|-|-|TRBJ2-1
TGCGCCAGCAGCCAATATGCACCCGGAGGTGAGCAGTTCTTC
CASSQYAPGGEQFF
>TRBV7-9|many|TRBD2|TRBJ2-7
TGTGCCAGCAGCCCAGGGACTAGCGGGCTCCCGTACTTC
CASSPGTSGLPYF
>TRBV6-1|-|-|TRBJ1-5
TGTGCCAGCAGGGACAGCCTTACACCAAATCAGCCCCAGCATTTT
CASRDSLTPNQPQHF
>TRBV6-2/TRBV6-3|-|-|TRBJ2-3
TGTGCCAGCAGTTACCCTCCTAGGCGGGGCACAGATACGCAGTATTTT
CASSYPPRRGTDTQYF
>TRBV25-1|-|TRBD1|TRBJ1-1
TGTGCCAGCAGTGCCACAGGGGGGGGGGCTTTCTTT
CASSATGGGAFF
>TRBV27|-|-|TRBJ2-5
TGTGCCAGCAGTATCAATCCCCAGGTAGAGACCCAGTACTTC
CASSINPQVETQYF
>TRBV5-1|once|-|TRBJ1-2
TGCGCCAGCAGCTTCGGTCCAGTAACTAACTATGGCTACACCTTC
CASSFGPVTNYGYTF
>TRBV7-7|few|TRBD2|TRBJ2-1
TGTGCCAGCAGCCACCGACTAGCGGTTGGGTCCTACAATGAGCAGTTCTTC
CASSHRLAVGSYNEQFF
>TRBV10-3|-|-|TRBJ2-1
TGTGCCATCAGTGAGTCGGCACTAGGGACCAATGAGCAGTTCTTC
CAISESALGTNEQFF
>TRBV28|few|TRBD2|TRBJ2-1
TGTGCCAGCAGTTCATCCCGGGGCGGGGGGGTGTACAATGAGCAGTTCTTC
CASSSSRGGGVYNEQFF
>TRBV5-4|-|-|TRBJ2-2
TGTGCCAGCAGCTTGGTAAAAAGCACCGGGGAGCTGTTTTTT
CASSLVKSTGELFF
>TRBV7-9|-|TRBD1|TRBJ2-5
TGTGCCAGCAGCCAGGGGCAGGGGGCAAAAGAGACCCAGTACTTC
CASSQGQGAKETQYF